The clone carrying this TCR beta chain was recorded once. V was shortened by 6 bases and J by 0 bases, with 15 bases between the two germline ends. This CDR3 has 15 residues. Germline V CDR1 and CDR2: PRHDT, FYEKMQ (reference sequence). These data originate in a study of blood T cell repertoires in COVID-19. Looking at the study overall: Whether acute or convalescent, the COVID-19 samples came from the United States, Italy and Spain. T cells, B-cell-depleted T cells, or PBMCs provided the cDNA or gDNA that served as material.

Some clones are missing from TCRdb's copy, which holds only in-frame ones; the method was immunoSEQ multiplex PCR. The table lists roughly 130,000 clones, about 87% of them singletons. The sequencing sample was made of peripheral blood. This sequence was found in a human donor with COVID-19, enrolled during active disease. The donor label of this sample is uncertain. V gene TRBV13 combines with J gene TRBJ2-7; possibly TRBD2 for D (6 bases). This CDR3 is CASSPSGLSSYEQYF. The CDR3 DNA sequence: TGTGCCAGCAGTCCCTCGGGACTCAGCTCCTACGAGCAGTACTTC.